Following are 5 T cell receptor beta chains from one sample sequenced in a study of vaccination and CD4 T cells after COVID-19. Sequencing of the DNA from cultured CD4+ T cells was carried out with the Oncomine TCR Beta short-read assay. MiXCR, applied by TCRdb to the PCR reads, yields one record per CDR3 protein. The table has 14,000 or so distinct CDR3 sequences, less than 70% seen once. Their antigen targets remain unknown. As for treatment: approximately nine-day PBMC culture with coronavirus spike peptide pools or control peptides (ViraFEST assay). Sequenced material: CD4+ T cells from blood, cultured in vitro. The receptors come from a human donor who had recovered from COVID-19.

This clonotype qualifies as medium-sized. The V call is TRBV20-1, the J call TRBJ1-5, with D tentatively TRBD1 (5 bases). CDR3 length equals 14 residues. Germline assignment: CDR1 DFQATT and CDR2 SNEGSKA (reference sequence). Trimming took 3 bases from V and 4 from J, leaving 13 bases between them. The CDR3 region has the DNA TGCAGTGCTAGTAAGACAGACGAGAATCAGCCCCAGCATTTT. Its protein product is CSASKTDENQPQHF.

The rearrangement joins TRBV6-1 to TRBJ1-3; 11 positions agree with TRBD1. Germline V gene sequence: CDR1 MNHNS, CDR2 SASEGT. J gave up 4 bases and V 7 bases, and 3 bases lay outside the gene matches. The CDR3 totals 14 residues. CDR3 sequence: CASKGTGGGNTIYF. CDR3 sequence (DNA): TGTGCCAGCAAAGGGACAGGGGGAGGAAACACCATATATTTT.

The chain recombines TRBV20-1 with TRBJ1-6; 7 nucleotides agree with TRBD1. CDR3 length: 14 amino acids. Germline trimming cut 7 bases from V and 4 bases from J; bases unmatched to any gene: 7. CDR1 DFQATT and CDR2 SNEGSKA come from the germline V gene (reference sequence). The CDR3: CSGSGRGYNSPLHF. CDR3 sequence (DNA): TGCAGTGGATCCGGCAGGGGGTATAATTCACCCCTCCACTTT.

The rearrangement uses TRBV5-1 and TRBJ2-7; D tentatively reads TRBD1 or TRBD2 (5 bases each). The V gene lost 4 bases and the J gene lost 5 bases, with 13 bases spanning the gap. CDR3 length equals 13 residues. Germline CDR1 SGHRS, CDR2 YFSETQ. The CDR3 region is CASSTGRDDEQYF. The CDR3, as DNA: TGCGCCAGCAGCACGGGACGTGACGACGAGCAGTACTTC.

The J gene is TRBJ2-5, the V gene TRBV7-2; no firm D call. The V end was cut by 3 bases, the J end by 3 bases, with 11 bases between. Looked up from germline, CDR1 is SGHTA and CDR2 is FQGNSA. The CDR3 has 14 residues. The CDR3 loop reads CASSLRTTKETQYF. The CDR3 DNA is TGTGCCAGCAGCTTGAGGACCACCAAAGAGACCCAGTACTTC.